This T cell receptor (beta chain) was retrieved from a study of blood T cell repertoires in COVID-19. Study overall: Samples taken during acute and convalescent COVID-19 were collected in the United States, Italy and Spain. Sources were T cells, B-cell-depleted T cells, or PBMCs; the material itself was cDNA or gDNA.

Those enrolled in Seattle joined during active infection and were followed longitudinally afterward. The germline V and J ends were trimmed by 6 bases and 7 bases, with 21 bases remaining between them. In germline, CDR1 is MNHNY, CDR2 SVGAGI (reference sequence). This CDR3 is built from 15 residues. In the original processing: Reference gene primer amplification yielded estimated nucleated cell counts. The protocol was immunoSEQ multiplex PCR, while the TCRdb copy is restricted to in-frame clones and leaves out a portion. The D gene and trimming were derived from the DNA, and the V and J assignments and clone size from that table. The repertoire holds around 440,000 clones, with around 88% as singletons.

This clonotype was sampled from a woman aged 45-65 years with COVID-19, enrolled during active disease. Specimen: peripheral blood. The V and J genes are TRBV6-6 and TRBJ1-2; D perhaps matches TRBD1 (5 bases). The CDR3 DNA reads TGTGCCAGCAGCCGCGGGACGAGGGCAGAGGGTGGCTACACCTTC. It codes for CASSRGTRAEGGYTF.